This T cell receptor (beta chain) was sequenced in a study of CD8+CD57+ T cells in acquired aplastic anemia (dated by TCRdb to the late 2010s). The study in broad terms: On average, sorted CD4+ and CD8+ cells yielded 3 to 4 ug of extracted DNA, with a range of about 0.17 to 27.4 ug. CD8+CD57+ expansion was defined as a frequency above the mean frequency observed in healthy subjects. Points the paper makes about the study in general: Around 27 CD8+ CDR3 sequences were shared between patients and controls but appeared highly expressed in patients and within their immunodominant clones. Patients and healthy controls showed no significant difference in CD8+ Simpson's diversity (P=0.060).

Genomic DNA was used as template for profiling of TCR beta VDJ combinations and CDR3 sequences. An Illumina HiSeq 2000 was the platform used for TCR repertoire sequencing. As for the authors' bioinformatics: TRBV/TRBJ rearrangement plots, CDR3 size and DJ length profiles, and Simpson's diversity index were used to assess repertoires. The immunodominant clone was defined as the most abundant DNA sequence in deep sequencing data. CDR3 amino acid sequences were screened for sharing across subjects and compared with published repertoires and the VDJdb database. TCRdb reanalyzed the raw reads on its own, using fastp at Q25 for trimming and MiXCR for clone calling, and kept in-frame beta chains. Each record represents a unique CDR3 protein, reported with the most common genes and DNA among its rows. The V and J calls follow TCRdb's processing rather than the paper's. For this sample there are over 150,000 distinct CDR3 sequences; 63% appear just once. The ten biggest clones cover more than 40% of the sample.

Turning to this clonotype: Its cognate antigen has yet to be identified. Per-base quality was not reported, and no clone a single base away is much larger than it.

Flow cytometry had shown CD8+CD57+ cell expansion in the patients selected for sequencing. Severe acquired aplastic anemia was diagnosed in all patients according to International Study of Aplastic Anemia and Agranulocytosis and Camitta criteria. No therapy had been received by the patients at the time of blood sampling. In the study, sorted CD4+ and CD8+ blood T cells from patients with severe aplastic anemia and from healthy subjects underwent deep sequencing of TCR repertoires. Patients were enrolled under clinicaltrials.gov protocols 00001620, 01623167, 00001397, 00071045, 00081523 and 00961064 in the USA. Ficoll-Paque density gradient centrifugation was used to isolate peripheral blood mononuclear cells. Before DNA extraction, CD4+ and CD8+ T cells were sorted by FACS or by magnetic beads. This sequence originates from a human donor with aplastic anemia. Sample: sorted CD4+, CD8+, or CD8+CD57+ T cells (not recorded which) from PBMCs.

The DNA reads as follows: TGCAGTGCCAGCGGGGTAGCGGGGCTGGGAGGCGAGCAGTACTTC. It codes for CSASGVAGLGGEQYF. The V and J genes are TRBV20-1 and TRBJ2-7, with 8 central nucleotides matching TRBD2. Taken from cysteine to phenylalanine, the CDR3 has 15 residues. Just CDR3 DNA is preserved here, 45 bases in frame from base 1. CDR1 and CDR2 were assigned from the germline V gene (reference sequence) as DFQATT and SNEGSKA. Germline trimming amounts to 6 bases on V and 6 bases on J, with 16 as the count of junction bases outside the gene matches.